What follows describes a single T cell receptor (beta chain). The antigen is undetermined. This sample was taken from a study of shared clonotypes between healthy human individuals. The study's findings and limits: In the sorted subsets, rarefaction showed sequencing was incomplete despite large depth. The researchers took only blood, and tissue repertoires probably look different.

Assay: immunoSEQ multiplex PCR; the TCRdb copy retains only in-frame clones and omits some. The sample has millions of clones; just over 90% are singletons. Between the trimmed V and J ends, which lost 0 bases and 1 base, there was a span of 6 bases. CDR1 is WNHNN, CDR2 SYGVQD, per germline (reference sequence). CDR3 length: 14 amino acids. The rearrangement links TRBV10-1 to TRBJ2-5; D gene uncertain. The TCR was taken from a man between 18 and 35 years old in good health. The source material was naive CD4+ T cells sorted from blood. Specified subset: CD45RA+ positively selected. The CDR3 coding sequence is TGCGCCAGCAGTGAGTCCTGGGCCCAAGAGACCCAGTACTTC. Translation: CASSESWAQETQYF.